Following are 8 T cell receptor beta chains from one sample sequenced in a study of regulatory T cells in long-lasting Graves disease. Assembly of TCR beta libraries relied on iRepertoire HTBI primers together with Arm-PCR of CDR3 regions. One entry per CDR3 protein, called by TCRdb with MiXCR from the multiplex PCR reads. The data show about 420,000 distinct CDR3 sequences, around 17% seen once. Sample time point: newly diagnosed GD, antithyroid drugs for less than 3 months. The TCR library was made from RNA extracted from PBMCs. These sequences were also reported in another study, on T cells in Graves' hyperthyroidism and ophthalmopathy.

The material was peripheral blood mononuclear cells (PBMCs), obtained at new diagnosis, from a patient treated with antithyroid drugs. These receptors all stem from a woman younger than 35 with Graves disease.

This clonotype was recorded many times. The chain uses TRBV20-1 and TRBJ1-1; 9 bases match TRBD1. This CDR3 has 15 residues. J lost 1 base, V lost 4 bases, and 7 bases had no gene match. Looked up from germline, CDR1 is DFQATT and CDR2 is SNEGSKA (reference sequence). CDR3: CSATYRGRGNTEAFF. The CDR3 bases are TGCAGTGCTACATACAGGGGGCGCGGGAACACTGAAGCTTTCTTT.

This clonotype was counted at least ten times. The genes are TRBV6-2 or TRBV6-3 and TRBJ2-5; 8 bases fit TRBD1. This CDR3 comprises 13 residues. In germline, CDR1 is MNHEY, CDR2 SVGEGT. V shed 6 bases and J 4 bases; nucleotides not matched to a gene: 4. The DNA for the CDR3 is TGTGCCAGCAGGCGGCAGGGGGCAGAGACCCAGTACTTC. This sequence encodes CASRRQGAETQYF.

The chain joins TRBV6-5 to TRBJ1-1; tentative D call: TRBD1 (6 bases). The CDR3 is 14 amino acids. The germline V gene encodes CDR1 MNHEY and CDR2 SVGAGI. Trimming cost V 0 bases and J 7 bases, with 12 bases left between them. This chain's CDR3 is CASSYSAGVGEAFF. Written as DNA, the CDR3 is TGTGCCAGCAGTTACTCTGCAGGGGTCGGTGAAGCTTTCTTT.

The J gene is TRBJ2-6, the V gene TRBV9; D ambiguous. CDR3 length: 16 residues. CDR1 and CDR2 (germline): SGDLS, YYNGEE. V lost 4 bases to trimming and J lost 2 bases, with 13 bases between them. The DNA of the CDR3 is TGTGCCAGCAGCCCTAGACTTGGGGCTGGGGCCAACGTCCTGACTTTC. Residues: CASSPRLGAGANVLTF.

This clonotype was observed many times. The chain is built from TRBV11-2 and TRBJ1-5; no clear D gene. The CDR3 extends over 14 amino acids. V was clipped by 1 base and J by 5 bases, with 9 bases between them. The germline gives CDR1 SGHAT, CDR2 FQNNGV. CDR3 region: CASSLGLTDQPQHF. CDR3 coding DNA: TGTGCCAGCAGCTTAGGGCTCACCGATCAGCCCCAGCATTTT.

This clonotype has at least ten counts. DNA of the CDR3: TGTGCCAGCAGTTCCGGGGGGTCGTACACCGGGGAGCTGTTTTTT. Translating gives CASSSGGSYTGELFF. The chain employs TRBV6-2 or TRBV6-3 and TRBJ2-2, with 7 positions matching TRBD2. The CDR3 totals 15 residues. V lost 4 bases and J lost 3; bases outside the gene matches: 5. The germline CDR1 and CDR2 sequences are MNHEY and SVGEGT.

The DNA of the CDR3 is TGTGCCAGCAGTGAATACTATGAGCAGTTCTTC. Translation: CASSEYYEQFF. This chain joins TRBV25-1 and TRBJ2-1; D gene ambiguous. CDR3 size: 11 residues. CDR1 and CDR2 from the germline V gene are MGHDK and SYGVNS. V was trimmed by 0 bases and J by 8 bases, leaving 2 bases between them.

This clonotype was counted many times. The V call is TRBV27, the J call TRBJ2-7; D gene uncertain. V lost 5 bases, J lost 5 bases, and 19 bases lay in between. The CDR3 is made up of 15 amino acids. CDR1 and CDR2 from the germline V gene are MNHEY and SMNVEV (reference sequence). In DNA, the CDR3 is TGTGCCAGCAGTATGACGCCGACGACAATCCACGAGCAGTACTTC. Protein product: CASSMTPTTIHEQYF.